These 24 T cell receptor beta chains came from one sample sequenced in a study of PD-1 blockade in classical Hodgkin lymphoma (dated by TCRdb to the early 2020s). To prepare the library, the immunoSEQ multiplex PCR assay was applied. TCRdb holds this immuneACCESS table with in-frame rearrangements only. Some clones are missing; in checked studies, unresolved V genes explain under half, and the rest has no known cause. Within this sample are 9,000 or so clones, with around nine tenths of them counted one time only. Jointly, the top ten make up roughly 25% of the sample. Explained via the paper, the time point label denotes: cycle 4 day 1 (C4D1), after 6 weeks of nivolumab. All trial patients had relapsed after autologous stem cell transplantation, with cohorts A, B and C differing in prior brentuximab vedotin exposure. The specimen was peripheral blood mononuclear cells (PBMCs), collected before the fourth cycle of nivolumab. The receptors stem from a human donor with classical Hodgkin lymphoma.

This sequence joins TRBV19 and TRBJ2-4, with TRBD1 as a possible D gene (5 bases). In germline, CDR1 is LNHDA, CDR2 SQIVND (reference sequence). The CDR3 spans 14 residues. Deletions cut 6 bases from V and 9 bases from J, with 18 bases between. The CDR3 DNA reads TGTGCCAGTAGCAGTACAGGTGATAACGGCATTCAGTACTTC. This codes for CASSSTGDNGIQYF.

The gene calls are TRBV27 and TRBJ1-1, with D tentatively TRBD1 (6 bases). V lost 7 bases, J lost 0 bases, and 18 bases lay in between. The CDR3 loop spans 16 amino acids. Germline values: CDR1 MNHEY, CDR2 SMNVEV (reference sequence). CDR3 in DNA: TGTGCCAGCAAATACGGGGGGCCCTCTTTGAACACTGAAGCTTTCTTT. Encoded protein: CASKYGGPSLNTEAFF.

This chain uses TRBV14 with TRBJ1-2; tentative D call: TRBD1 (6 bases). The germline CDR1 and CDR2 sequences are SGHDN and FVKESK. Trimming removed 4 bases from V and 0 bases from J, with 9 bases in between. The CDR3 has 14 residues. CDR3 bases: TGTGCCAGCAGCCCCAGGGGCTCTAACTATGGCTACACCTTC. This encodes CASSPRGSNYGYTF.

This chain connects TRBV6-1 to TRBJ1-4; no clear D gene. The CDR3 covers 11 residues. The germline V gene has CDR1 MNHNS and CDR2 SASEGT. Between the trimmed V and J ends, which lost 7 bases and 3 bases, there was a span of 3 bases. CDR3 DNA: TGTGCCAGCAAGGCTAATGAAAAACTGTTTTTT. It yields the protein CASKANEKLFF.

This chain uses TRBV10-3 with TRBJ2-5, with 8 bases matching TRBD2. CDR1 and CDR2 (germline): ENHRY, SYGVKD. After removal of 3 bases from V and 2 bases from J, the junction contained 8 bases not matched to a gene. The CDR3 is made up of 16 amino acids. CDR3 coding DNA: TGTGCCATCAGTGACCGGACTAGCCTCGGGCAAGAGACCCAGTACTTC. It codes for CAISDRTSLGQETQYF.

In DNA, the CDR3 is TGTGCCAGCACAAATCCAGGGGGCTTCTATGGCTACACCTTC. It specifies CASTNPGGFYGYTF. The chain employs TRBV6-5 and TRBJ1-2; 8 nucleotides agree with TRBD1. The CDR3 is 14 amino acids. J gave up 4 bases and V 7 bases, and 8 bases lay outside the gene matches. The germline gives CDR1 MNHEY, CDR2 SVGAGI.

The chain has TRBV27 and TRBJ2-2; 8 bases match TRBD2. This CDR3 region has 18 residues. Germline assignment: CDR1 MNHEY and CDR2 SMNVEV (reference sequence). Trimming took 0 bases from V and 3 from J; bases not matched to a gene: 9. The CDR3 DNA follows: TGTGCCAGCAGTTTATCGAATCCGCGGACTAGCTACACCGGGGAGCTGTTTTTT. It yields the protein CASSLSNPRTSYTGELFF.

The J gene is TRBJ1-1, the V gene TRBV7-1, with 7 bases matching TRBD1. TRBV7-1 is classed as an ORF, of uncertain function. The CDR3 consists of 11 residues. V lost 7 bases and J lost 8; bases outside the gene matches: 4. The CDR3 loop reads CASTPQGEAFF. Written as DNA, the CDR3 is TGTGCCAGCACCCCACAGGGGGAAGCTTTCTTT.

This clone is deemed medium-sized (0.01 to 0.1%). The rearrangement joins TRBV14 to TRBJ2-1; D possibly uses TRBD1 or TRBD2 (5 bases each). The V end lost 5 bases, the J end lost 5 bases, and 16 bases lay between the germline ends. CDR3 size: 15 residues. Germline V lookup: CDR1 SGHDN, CDR2 FVKESK. The CDR3 bases are TGTGCCAGCAGCGTCGGGACGGGTAAGAACAATGAGCAGTTCTTC. Translated: CASSVGTGKNNEQFF.

This rearrangement joins TRBV7-6 to TRBJ2-1; TRBD1 matches at 7 bases. The V gene end was trimmed by 3 bases and the J gene end by 6 bases; junction bases not matched to a gene: 5. CDR1 and CDR2 from the germline V gene are SGHVS and FNYEAQ. The CDR3 has 14 residues. This CDR3 reads CASSFGPGGNEQFF. Here the CDR3 DNA reads TGTGCCAGCAGCTTTGGACCAGGGGGCAATGAGCAGTTCTTC.

This clone has only a few counts. The chain combines TRBV2 with TRBJ1-2; no clear D. Trimming pared 5 bases from V and 3 bases from J, leaving 10 bases between. The CDR3 extends over 13 amino acids. Germline V gives CDR1 SNHLY, CDR2 FYNNEI. CDR3 nucleotide sequence: TGTGCCAGCAGTCCATCTGGGGACTATGGCTACACCTTC. As protein: CASSPSGDYGYTF. The full variable domain, with the rest looked up from reference TRBV2 and TRBJ1-2, is EPEVTQTPSHQVTQMGQEVILRCVPISNHLYFYWYRQILGQKVEFLVSFYNNEISEKSEIFDDQFSVERPDGSNFTLKIRSTKLEDSAMYFCASSPSGDYGYTFGSGTRLTVV.

This clone has a handful of counts. The genes are TRBV18 and TRBJ1-5; D is unresolved. The CDR3 length is 16 residues. V lost 5 bases to trimming and J lost 0 bases, with 14 bases between them. The germline CDR1 and CDR2 sequences are KGHSH and LQKENI. For the CDR3, the DNA is TGTGCCAGCTCATCGAACAGATACCCTAGCAATCAGCCCCAGCATTTT. This gives the protein CASSSNRYPSNQPQHF.

The rearrangement joins TRBV4-1 to TRBJ1-4, with unresolved D. CDR3 size: 16 residues. Germline assignment: CDR1 MGHRA and CDR2 YSYEKL. Between the trimmed V and J ends, which lost 2 bases and 8 bases, there was a span of 18 bases. The CDR3 region is CASSQLSGTFGEKLFF. Written as DNA, the CDR3 is TGCGCCAGCAGCCAACTCTCGGGAACGTTCGGGGAAAAACTGTTTTTT.

The rearrangement joins TRBV7-6 to TRBJ2-5, with D tentatively TRBD1 (6 bases). The CDR3 consists of 14 residues. V lost 1 base and J lost 1, with 7 bases in between. Germline CDR1 reads SGHVS; CDR2 reads FNYEAQ. Here the CDR3 DNA reads TGTGCCAGCAGCTTAGACAGGGCCCAAGAGACCCAGTACTTC. It encodes CASSLDRAQETQYF.

This rearrangement joins TRBV7-7 to TRBJ2-2, with D unresolved. This CDR3 region has 15 residues. The germline V gene has CDR1 SSHAT and CDR2 FNYEAQ (reference sequence). Trimming shortened V by 1 base and J by 4 bases, and 10 bases separated the two germline ends. CDR3 loop: CASSLVGFLTGELFF. The CDR3 DNA reads TGTGCCAGCAGCTTAGTTGGCTTTCTCACCGGGGAGCTGTTTTTT.

The chain has TRBV18 and TRBJ1-1; D gene ambiguous. The V end lost 4 bases, the J end lost 8 bases, and 14 bases lay between the germline ends. CDR1 and CDR2 (germline): KGHSH, LQKENI. This CDR3 has 13 amino acids. The CDR3 DNA sequence: TGTGCCAGCTCACTGCGGGCCCAAACCGAAGCTTTCTTT. Protein sequence: CASSLRAQTEAFF.

This chain links TRBV6-6 with TRBJ1-2; a weak D match, TRBD1 (6 bases). Trimming removed 6 bases at V and 7 bases at J, with 15 bases between. Germline V gene sequence: CDR1 MNHNY, CDR2 SVGAGI (reference sequence). CDR3 length equals 13 residues. The CDR3 DNA reads TGTGCCAGCAGATCCGGTGACAGGCTTGGCTACACCTTC. This encodes CASRSGDRLGYTF.

The V gene is TRBV5-1, the J gene TRBJ1-4; weak D call: TRBD1 (5 bases). Germline assignment: CDR1 SGHRS and CDR2 YFSETQ. The V end was cut by 1 base, the J end by 4 bases, with 8 bases between. This CDR3 comprises 14 residues. DNA for the CDR3: TGCGCCAGCAGCTTGCAGGGTAATAATGAAAAACTGTTTTTT. It specifies CASSLQGNNEKLFF. Drawing the rest from reference TRBV5-1 and TRBJ1-4, the complete variable domain is KAGVTQTPRYLIKTRGQQVTLSCSPISGHRSVSWYQQTPGQGLQFLFEYFSETQRNKGNFPGRFSGRQFSNSRSEMNVSTLELGDSALYLCASSLQGNNEKLFFGSGTQLSVL.

The chain joins TRBV27 to TRBJ2-3, with 7 bases that match TRBD2. The CDR3 spans 15 residues. The V segment lost 6 bases and the J segment 2 bases; nucleotides outside the gene matches: 8. Germline V gene sequence: CDR1 MNHEY, CDR2 SMNVEV (reference sequence). CDR3 region: CASRSWGGDTDTQYF. The CDR3 DNA follows: TGTGCCAGCAGATCTTGGGGGGGGGACACAGATACGCAGTATTTT.

The chain joins TRBV2 to TRBJ1-5; D is unresolved. Trimming removed 4 bases at V and 6 bases at J, with 16 bases between. Germline V gene lookup returns CDR1 SNHLY and CDR2 FYNNEI. The CDR3 has 15 residues. Written as DNA, the CDR3 is TGTGCCAGCAGTGGATCCTGGGGTACGATTCAGCCCCAGCATTTT. The encoded protein is CASSGSWGTIQPQHF.

The rearrangement links TRBV5-6 to TRBJ1-1, with D possibly TRBD1 on 5 matching bases. The CDR3 spans 14 residues. Germline V gene sequence: CDR1 SGHDT, CDR2 YYEEEE. The V and J ends lost 0 bases and 7 bases respectively, with 13 bases between them. The CDR3 spells CASSLGGDSFEAFF. The CDR3 coding sequence is TGTGCCAGCAGCTTGGGGGGTGACAGTTTTGAAGCTTTCTTT.

The V gene is TRBV27, the J gene TRBJ1-2; 9 bases align to TRBD1. This CDR3 region has 15 residues. J lost 7 bases, V lost 5 bases, and 11 bases had no gene match. Per germline, CDR1 MNHEY and CDR2 SMNVEV (reference sequence). The CDR3 nucleotides read TGTGCCAGCAGTGCCGGGACAGGGTTTGAGGGTGGCTACACCTTC. Translated, it gives CASSAGTGFEGGYTF.

The gene calls are TRBV12-5 and TRBJ1-1; no definite D call. Trimming removed 0 bases from V and 1 base from J, with 9 bases in between. Germline V lookup: CDR1 LGHNT, CDR2 FRNRAP. The CDR3 sequence is 15 residues long. CDR3 residues: CASGLVAGENTEAFF. CDR3 in DNA: TGTGCTAGTGGTTTGGTAGCAGGAGAGAACACTGAAGCTTTCTTT.

The CDR3 nucleotides read TGCAGCGTTGAGCCGGACAGGAGGCAAGAGACCCAGTACTTC. Translating it yields CSVEPDRRQETQYF. The V call is TRBV29-1, the J call TRBJ2-5, with TRBD1 identical over 7 bases. With V trimmed by 3 bases and J by 2 bases, 6 bases remained unmatched. The germline CDR1 and CDR2 sequences are SQVTM and ANQGSEA. The CDR3 has 14 residues.